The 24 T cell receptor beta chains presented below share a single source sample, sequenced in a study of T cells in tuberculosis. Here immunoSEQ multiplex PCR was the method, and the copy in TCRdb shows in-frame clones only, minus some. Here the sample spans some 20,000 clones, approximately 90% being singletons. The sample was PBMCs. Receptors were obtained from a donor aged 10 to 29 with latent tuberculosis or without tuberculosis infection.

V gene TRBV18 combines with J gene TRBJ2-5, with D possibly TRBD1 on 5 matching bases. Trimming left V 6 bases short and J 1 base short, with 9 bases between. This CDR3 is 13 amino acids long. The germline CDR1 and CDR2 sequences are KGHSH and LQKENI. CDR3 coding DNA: TGTGCCAGCTCCCAAGACAGCCAAGAGACCCAGTACTTC. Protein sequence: CASSQDSQETQYF. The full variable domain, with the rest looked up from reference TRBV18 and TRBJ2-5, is NAGVMQNPRHLVRRRGQEARLRCSPMKGHSHVYWYRQLPEEGLKFMVYLQKENIIDESGMPKERFSAEFPKEGPSILRIQQVVRGDSAAYFCASSQDSQETQYFGPGTRLLVL.

The CDR3 bases are TGTGCCAGCAGTTACTCAGGGGAATTAACCTTC. Its protein product is CASSYSGELTF. The chain recombines TRBV6-6 with TRBJ1-2, with D possibly matching TRBD1 (5 bases). The CDR3 sequence is 11 residues long. Germline-derived CDR1 and CDR2 are MNHNY and SVGAGI (reference sequence). V was trimmed by 0 bases and J by 14 bases, leaving 10 bases between them.

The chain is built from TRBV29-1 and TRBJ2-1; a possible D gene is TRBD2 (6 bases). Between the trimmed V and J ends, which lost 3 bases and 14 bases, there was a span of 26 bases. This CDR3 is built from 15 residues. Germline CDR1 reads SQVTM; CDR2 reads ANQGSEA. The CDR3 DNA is TGCAGCGTTGAGGTCGGGAGCTGGTGGGACTTATTCAAGTTCTTC. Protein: CSVEVGSWWDLFKFF.

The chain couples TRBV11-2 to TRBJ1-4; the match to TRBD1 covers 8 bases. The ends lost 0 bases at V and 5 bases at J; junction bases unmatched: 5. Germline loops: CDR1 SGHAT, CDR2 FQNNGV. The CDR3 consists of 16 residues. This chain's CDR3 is CASSLDAGTGNEKLFF. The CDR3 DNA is TGTGCCAGCAGCTTAGATGCCGGGACAGGAAATGAAAAACTGTTTTTT. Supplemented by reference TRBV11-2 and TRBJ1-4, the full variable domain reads EAGVAQSPRYKIIEKRQSVAFWCNPISGHATLYWYQQILGQGPKLLIQFQNNGVVDDSQLPKDRFSAERLKGVDSTLKIQPAKLEDSAVYLCASSLDAGTGNEKLFFGSGTQLSVL.

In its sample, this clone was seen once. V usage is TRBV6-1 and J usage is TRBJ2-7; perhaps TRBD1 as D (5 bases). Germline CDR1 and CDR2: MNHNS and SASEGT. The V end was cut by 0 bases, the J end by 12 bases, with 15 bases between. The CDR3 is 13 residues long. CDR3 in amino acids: CASSEAGTGPRYF. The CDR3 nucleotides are TGTGCCAGCAGTGAAGCGGGCACAGGACCGCGGTACTTC.

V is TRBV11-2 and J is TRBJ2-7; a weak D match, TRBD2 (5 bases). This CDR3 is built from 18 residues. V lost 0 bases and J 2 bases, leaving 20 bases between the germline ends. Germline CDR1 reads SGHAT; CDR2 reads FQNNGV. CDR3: CASSLDLGVGVATYEQYF. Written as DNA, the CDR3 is TGTGCCAGCAGCTTAGATCTCGGCGTGGGAGTTGCGACCTACGAGCAGTACTTC.

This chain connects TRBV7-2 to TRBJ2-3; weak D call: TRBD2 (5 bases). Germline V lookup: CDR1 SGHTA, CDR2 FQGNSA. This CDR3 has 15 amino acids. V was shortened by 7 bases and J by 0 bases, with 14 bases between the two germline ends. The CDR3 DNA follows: TGTGCCAGCACCACTTGGACGGGGAGCACAGATACGCAGTATTTT. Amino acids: CASTTWTGSTDTQYF.

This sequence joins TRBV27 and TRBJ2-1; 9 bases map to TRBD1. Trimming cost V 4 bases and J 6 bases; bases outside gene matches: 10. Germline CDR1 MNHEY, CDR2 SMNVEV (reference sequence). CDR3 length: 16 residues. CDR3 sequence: CASSSIRDRVFNEQFF. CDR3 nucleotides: TGTGCCAGCAGTTCCATTCGGGACAGGGTGTTCAATGAGCAGTTCTTC.

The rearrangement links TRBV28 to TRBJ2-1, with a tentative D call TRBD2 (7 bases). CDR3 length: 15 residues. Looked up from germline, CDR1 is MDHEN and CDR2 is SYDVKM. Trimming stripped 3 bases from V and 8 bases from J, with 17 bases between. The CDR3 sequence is CASSFRGGAYYEQFF. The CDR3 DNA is TGTGCCAGCAGTTTCCGTGGGGGGGCCTATTATGAGCAGTTCTTC.

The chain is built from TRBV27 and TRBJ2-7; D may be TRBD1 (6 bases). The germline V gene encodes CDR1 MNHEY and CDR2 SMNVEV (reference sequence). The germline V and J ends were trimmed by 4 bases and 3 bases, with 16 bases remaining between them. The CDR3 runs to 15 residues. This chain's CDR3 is CASSSNKGVVYEQYF. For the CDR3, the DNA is TGTGCCAGCAGTTCCAACAAGGGGGTAGTCTACGAGCAGTACTTC.

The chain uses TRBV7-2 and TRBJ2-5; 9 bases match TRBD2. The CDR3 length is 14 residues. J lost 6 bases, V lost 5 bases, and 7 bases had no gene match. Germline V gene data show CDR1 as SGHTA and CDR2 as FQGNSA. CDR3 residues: CASSPGGLAKTQYF. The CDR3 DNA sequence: TGTGCCAGCAGCCCAGGGGGACTAGCAAAGACCCAGTACTTC.

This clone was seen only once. The CDR3 reads CASRRDSLNTEAFF. CDR3 coding DNA: TGCGCCAGCAGGAGGGACAGCCTCAACACTGAAGCTTTCTTT. V and J are TRBV10-2 and TRBJ1-1; 7 positions agree with TRBD1. The germline CDR1 and CDR2 sequences are WSHSY and SAAADI. Trimming took 6 bases from V and 2 from J; bases not matched to a gene: 6. The CDR3 is 14 amino acids.

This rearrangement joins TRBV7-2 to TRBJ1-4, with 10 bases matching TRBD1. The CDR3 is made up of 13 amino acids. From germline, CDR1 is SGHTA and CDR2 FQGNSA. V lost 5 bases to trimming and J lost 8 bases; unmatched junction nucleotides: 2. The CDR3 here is CASSPTGGEKLFF. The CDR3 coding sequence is TGTGCCAGCAGCCCGACAGGGGGCGAAAAACTGTTTTTT.

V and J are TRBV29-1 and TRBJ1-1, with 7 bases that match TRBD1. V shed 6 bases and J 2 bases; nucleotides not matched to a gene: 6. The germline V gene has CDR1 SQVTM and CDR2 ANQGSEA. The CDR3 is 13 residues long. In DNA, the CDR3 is TGCAGCGTGGAGGACAGGAGAAACACTGAAGCTTTCTTT. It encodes CSVEDRRNTEAFF.

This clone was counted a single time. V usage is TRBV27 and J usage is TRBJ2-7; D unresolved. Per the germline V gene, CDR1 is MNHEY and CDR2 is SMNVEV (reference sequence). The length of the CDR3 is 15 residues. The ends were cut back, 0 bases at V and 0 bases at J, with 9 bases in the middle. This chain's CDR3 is CASSLSSRYSYEQYF. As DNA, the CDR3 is TGTGCCAGCAGTTTATCCTCCAGGTACTCCTACGAGCAGTACTTC.

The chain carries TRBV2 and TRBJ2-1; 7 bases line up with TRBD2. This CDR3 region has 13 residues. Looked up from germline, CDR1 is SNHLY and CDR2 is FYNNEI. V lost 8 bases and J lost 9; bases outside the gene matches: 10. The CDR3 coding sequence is TGTGCCAGCGCTATCGGGGGGTACGCTGAGCAGTTCTTC. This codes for CASAIGGYAEQFF.

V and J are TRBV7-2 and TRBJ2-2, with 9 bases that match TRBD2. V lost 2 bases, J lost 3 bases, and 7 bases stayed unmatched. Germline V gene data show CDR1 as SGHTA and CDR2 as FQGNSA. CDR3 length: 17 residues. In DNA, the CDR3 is TGTGCCAGCAGCTTAAGGAGCGGGGGGACGGACACCGGGGAGCTGTTTTTT. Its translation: CASSLRSGGTDTGELFF. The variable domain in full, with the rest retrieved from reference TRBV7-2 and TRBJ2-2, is GAGVSQSPSNKVTEKGKDVELRCDPISGHTALYWYRQSLGQGLEFLIYFQGNSAPDKSGLPSDRFSAERTGGSVSTLTIQRTQQEDSAVYLCASSLRSGGTDTGELFFGEGSRLTVL.

In DNA form, the CDR3 reads TGTGCCTGGACTGGGCTACTAGGGGAGGCCCTCCACTTT. Protein product: CAWTGLLGEALHF. The chain combines TRBV30 with TRBJ1-6; weak D call: TRBD1 (5 bases). The V gene's germline CDR1 is GTSNPN and CDR2 SVGIG (reference sequence). The V and J ends lost 4 bases and 14 bases respectively, with 18 bases between them. The CDR3 is 13 residues long.

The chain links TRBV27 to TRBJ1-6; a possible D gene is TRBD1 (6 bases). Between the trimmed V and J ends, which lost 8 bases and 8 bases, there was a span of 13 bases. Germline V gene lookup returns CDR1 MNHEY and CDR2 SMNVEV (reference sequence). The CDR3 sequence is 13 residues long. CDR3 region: CASPYRVDSPLHF. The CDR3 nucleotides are TGTGCCAGCCCTTACAGGGTCGATTCACCCCTCCACTTT.

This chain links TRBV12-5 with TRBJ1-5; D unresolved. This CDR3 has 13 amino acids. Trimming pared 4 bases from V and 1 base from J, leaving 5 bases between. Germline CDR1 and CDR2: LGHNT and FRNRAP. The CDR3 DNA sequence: TGTGCTAGTGGTTCGGGGAGCAATCAGCCCCAGCATTTT. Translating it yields CASGSGSNQPQHF.

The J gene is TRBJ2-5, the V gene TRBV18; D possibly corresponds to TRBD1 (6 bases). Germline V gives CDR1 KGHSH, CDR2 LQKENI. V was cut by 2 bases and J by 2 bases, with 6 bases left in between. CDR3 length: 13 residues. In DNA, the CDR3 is TGTGCCAGCTCACCAGGACAGCAAGAGACCCAGTACTTC. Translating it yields CASSPGQQETQYF.

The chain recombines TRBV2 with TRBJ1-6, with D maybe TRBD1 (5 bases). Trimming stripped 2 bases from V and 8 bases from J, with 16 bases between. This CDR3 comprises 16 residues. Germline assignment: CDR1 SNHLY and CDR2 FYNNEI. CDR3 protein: CASSELGGVGYSPLHF. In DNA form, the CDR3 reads TGTGCCAGCAGTGAACTCGGAGGGGTGGGGTATTCACCCCTCCACTTT. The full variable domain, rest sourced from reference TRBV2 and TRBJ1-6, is EPEVTQTPSHQVTQMGQEVILRCVPISNHLYFYWYRQILGQKVEFLVSFYNNEISEKSEIFDDQFSVERPDGSNFTLKIRSTKLEDSAMYFCASSELGGVGYSPLHFGNGTRLTVT.

CDR3 coding DNA: TGTGCCAGCAGTTTATCGGACACATCGAACACTGAAGCTTTCTTT. Translation: CASSLSDTSNTEAFF. This chain joins TRBV28 and TRBJ1-1; D perhaps matches TRBD1 (5 bases). V lost 1 base, J lost 1 base, and 10 bases lay in between. Germline V gene lookup returns CDR1 MDHEN and CDR2 SYDVKM. CDR3 size: 15 residues.

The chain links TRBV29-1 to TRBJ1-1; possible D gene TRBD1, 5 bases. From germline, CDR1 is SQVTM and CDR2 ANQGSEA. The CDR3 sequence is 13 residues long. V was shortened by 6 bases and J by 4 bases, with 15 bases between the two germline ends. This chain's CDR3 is CSVATGGSTEAFF. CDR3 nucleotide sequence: TGCAGCGTAGCGACGGGGGGGAGCACTGAAGCTTTCTTT.